This TCR beta chain was recovered during a study of technical replicates of blood from a few donors. Only in-frame clones appear in the TCRdb table, and some are missing; sequencing was by immunoSEQ multiplex PCR. Of about 89,000 clones in the sample, 90% to 95% were seen once. The V end lost 2 bases, the J end lost 0 bases, and 8 bases lay between the germline ends. Germline V gives CDR1 SGHTA, CDR2 FQGNSA. The CDR3 covers 15 residues. The TCR was taken from a human donor in good health. Sequencing used T cells isolated from PBMCs. The chain employs TRBV7-2 and TRBJ2-1, with D possibly being TRBD2 (5 bases). The CDR3 region has the DNA TGTGCCAGCAGCTTACCGGGAAGCTCCTACAATGAGCAGTTCTTC. It translates to CASSLPGSSYNEQFF.